This TCR beta chain was identified during a study of early T cells in non-severe SARS-CoV-2 infection. Each CDR3 protein is one row after TCRdb ran MiXCR on the 5' RACE reads. The sample includes 55,000 to 70,000 distinct CDR3 sequences, 5.6% of them seen just once. V was clipped by 3 bases and J by 6 bases, with 18 bases between them. This CDR3 is built from 15 residues. The sequenced sample consisted of whole blood. The sequence derives from an adult who was a healthcare worker with PCR-confirmed SARS-CoV-2 infection or an uninfected control (not recorded which). This rearrangement joins TRBV12-3 or TRBV12-4 to TRBJ2-7; D unresolved. The CDR3 is CASSFYGSSQAEQYF. The DNA for the CDR3 is TGTGCCAGCAGTTTTTACGGTTCCTCCCAGGCCGAGCAGTACTTC.